Sequencing of this T cell receptor beta chain was carried out in a study of CD8+CD57+ T cells in acquired aplastic anemia. On the study more broadly: CD4+ and CD8+ cells, once sorted, gave DNA averaging about 3.4 ug.

The authors sequenced patients whose flow cytometry had shown CD8+CD57+ cell expansion. Blood samples were obtained from patients who had received no prior therapy. This clonotype was seen at least ten times. Its antigen remains unknown. Genomic DNA constituted the template upon which TCR beta VDJ and CDR3 profiling was performed. One entry per CDR3 protein results from TCRdb running MiXCR on the reads. The repertoire includes some 120,000 distinct CDR3 sequences, approximately 36% of them detected once, and about 2.6% sits in the top ten. Study conclusions and caveats: A set of approximately 30 CD8+ CDR3 sequences was shared between patients and controls, and these sequences appeared highly expressed in patients. The study found no significant CD8+ Simpson's diversity difference between patients and controls.

V dropped 5 bases and J dropped 2 bases, with 9 bases sitting between them. CDR1 SQVTM and CDR2 ANQGSEA come from the germline V gene. The CDR3 extends over 12 amino acids. The rearrangement uses TRBV29-1 and TRBJ2-5; D not resolved. This receptor was taken from a human donor with aplastic anemia. The sample consisted of sorted CD4+, CD8+, or CD8+CD57+ T cells (not recorded which) from PBMCs. CDR3 DNA sequence: TGCAGCGTTTTCTTCGGTCAAGAGACCCAGTACTTC. It yields the protein CSVFFGQETQYF.